The 18 T cell receptor beta chains below were found in one sample sequenced in a study of blood T cell repertoires in COVID-19. The assay was immunoSEQ multiplex PCR, and TCRdb's table has in-frame clones only and misses some. Found here are 200,000 to 300,000 clones, roughly 80% of them singletons; the top ten hold 3.4%. Sequences were obtained from peripheral blood. The receptor set was obtained from a woman aged 18-29 years with acute or convalescent COVID-19.

The V gene is TRBV6-5, the J gene TRBJ2-5; TRBD1 aligns across 7 bases. Germline CDR1 and CDR2: MNHEY and SVGAGI. J gave up 4 bases and V 2 bases, and 7 bases lay outside the gene matches. The CDR3 spans 15 residues. The chain's CDR3 is CASSYLDRVGETQYF. DNA for the CDR3: TGTGCCAGCAGTTACCTAGACAGGGTGGGAGAGACCCAGTACTTC.

The chain couples TRBV6-2 or TRBV6-3 to TRBJ2-7, with D possibly matching TRBD2 (5 bases). Trimming removed 2 bases at V and 2 bases at J, with 25 bases between. The CDR3 runs 19 residues. Germline V CDR1 and CDR2: MNHEY, SVGEGT. The CDR3 is CASSYAHDGGYGPTYEQYF. Written as DNA, the CDR3 is TGTGCCAGCAGTTACGCCCATGACGGAGGATACGGTCCTACCTACGAGCAGTACTTC.

The chain's CDR3 is CASSTGTVSVEKLFF. The CDR3, as DNA: TGTGCCAGTAGTACCGGGACAGTATCAGTTGAAAAACTGTTTTTT. The chain is built from TRBV19 and TRBJ1-4, with 7 bases identical to TRBD1. The CDR3 totals 15 residues. The junction had 9 bases not matched to a gene; V was cut back by 4 bases and J by 7 bases. CDR1 and CDR2 from the germline V gene are LNHDA and SQIVND (reference sequence). Variable domain in full (rest from reference TRBV19 and TRBJ1-4): DGGITQSPKYLFRKEGQNVTLSCEQNLNHDAMYWYRQDPGQGLRLIYYSQIVNDFQKGDIAEGYSVSREKKESFPLTVTSAQKNPTAFYLCASSTGTVSVEKLFFGSGTQLSVL.

The chain joins TRBV28 to TRBJ2-5; 8 nucleotides agree with TRBD1. Trimming removed 5 bases from V and 2 bases from J; junction bases left unmatched: 10. Germline loops: CDR1 MDHEN, CDR2 SYDVKM. The CDR3 runs to 16 residues. The CDR3 DNA follows: TGTGCCAGCAGTCCGTCTCCGGGACAGGCTCAAGAGACCCAGTACTTC. It codes for CASSPSPGQAQETQYF.

The chain employs TRBV18 and TRBJ2-5, with D maybe TRBD2 (6 bases). CDR3 size: 16 residues. With 4 bases removed from V and 1 base from J, the gap between germline ends came to 16 bases. The germline V gene has CDR1 KGHSH and CDR2 LQKENI. In DNA, the CDR3 is TGTGCCAGCTCACTCAGGCAGGGAGGAAGCCAAGAGACCCAGTACTTC. It yields the protein CASSLRQGGSQETQYF.

The genes are TRBV18 and TRBJ2-7; 10 nucleotides match TRBD2. The V and J ends lost 3 bases and 6 bases, in that order; junction bases with no gene match: 11. CDR1 KGHSH and CDR2 LQKENI come from the germline V gene. CDR3 length: 16 residues. The CDR3 loop reads CASSPRLAGESREQYF. The CDR3 nucleotides read TGTGCCAGCTCACCTAGGCTAGCGGGAGAATCTCGCGAGCAGTACTTC.

The chain employs TRBV3-1 (or the pseudogene TRBV3-2) and TRBJ2-7, with 11 bases that match TRBD2. Germline V gene lookup returns CDR1 LGHDT and CDR2 YNNKEL (reference sequence). CDR3 length: 18 residues. Unmatched junction bases numbered 10, after V lost 1 base and J lost 2 bases. In DNA, the CDR3 is TGTGCCAGCAGCCAAGGGGGTCAGACTAGCGGGAACCCCTACGAGCAGTACTTC. It yields the protein CASSQGGQTSGNPYEQYF.

This clone was counted a few times. The V gene is TRBV28, the J gene TRBJ1-2; TRBD1 matches 10 bases. V lost 4 bases to trimming and J lost 3 bases; unmatched junction nucleotides: 5. The CDR3 consists of 15 residues. CDR1 and CDR2 from the germline V gene are MDHEN and SYDVKM. The CDR3 sequence is CASSSPGTGDYGYTF. The CDR3 DNA sequence: TGTGCCAGCAGTTCGCCCGGGACAGGGGACTATGGCTACACCTTC.

The rearrangement joins TRBV10-3 to TRBJ1-1, with D maybe TRBD1 (5 bases). Germline V gives CDR1 ENHRY, CDR2 SYGVKD. Trimming pared 6 bases from V and 1 base from J, leaving 12 bases between. This CDR3 is 14 amino acids long. In DNA form, the CDR3 reads TGTGCCATCAGGGAAAGGGGTCCGAACACTGAAGCTTTCTTT. Its translation is CAIRERGPNTEAFF.

The chain couples TRBV5-6 to TRBJ2-7; D is uncertain. The CDR3 length is 11 residues. Germline-derived CDR1 and CDR2 are SGHDT and YYEEEE. Trimming removed 4 bases from V and 5 bases from J, with 7 bases in between. In nucleotides, the CDR3 is TGTGCCAGCAGCCTCGGTCACGAGCAGTACTTC. Residues: CASSLGHEQYF.

This sequence joins TRBV7-2 and TRBJ1-6, with D hard to call. The CDR3 loop spans 15 amino acids. Trimming took 0 bases from V and 9 from J, leaving 12 bases between them. CDR1 SGHTA and CDR2 FQGNSA come from the germline V gene. As DNA, the CDR3 is TGTGCCAGCAGCTTAGCTCGGGGAGAGGGTTCACCCCTCCACTTT. Protein: CASSLARGEGSPLHF.

This chain links TRBV21-1 with TRBJ2-7; TRBD2 is the table's D call, not checked against the DNA. TRBV21-1 represents a pseudogene. CDR3 length equals 13 residues. CDR3 loop: CASSTDLAYEQYF. CDR3 nucleotides: TGTGCCAGCAGCACCGATTTAGCCTACGAGCAGTACTTC.

J is TRBJ1-4 and V is TRBV19, with 7 bases lining up with TRBD1. V trimming: 6 bases; J trimming: 8 bases; junction bases outside the gene matches: 12. The CDR3 has 15 amino acids. The V gene's germline CDR1 is LNHDA and CDR2 SQIVND (reference sequence). CDR3 bases: TGTGCCAGTAGCATAATGACAGGGCCAAGAGAAAAACTGTTTTTT. As protein: CASSIMTGPREKLFF.

This rearrangement joins TRBV3-1 (or the pseudogene TRBV3-2) to TRBJ1-6; the match to TRBD1 covers 9 bases. V trimming: 10 bases; J trimming: 5 bases; junction bases outside the gene matches: 9. Germline CDR1 LGHDT, CDR2 YNNKEL (reference sequence). The CDR3 sequence is 15 residues long. The CDR3 DNA sequence: TGTGCCACCCAAAAGGACAGGGGTCATAATTCACCCCTCCACTTT. It yields the protein CATQKDRGHNSPLHF.

The chain is built from TRBV9 and TRBJ1-1; 7 nucleotides line up with TRBD1. The CDR3 is 14 residues long. Germline V gene lookup returns CDR1 SGDLS and CDR2 YYNGEE. J was trimmed by 7 bases and V by 4 bases; bases with no gene match: 10. As DNA, the CDR3 is TGTGCCAGCAGCTCTTCGACCTACAGGGGTGAAGCTTTCTTT. Translating it yields CASSSSTYRGEAFF.

The chain is built from TRBV7-2 and TRBJ2-7; D unresolved. V lost 4 bases and J lost 0, with 10 bases in between. CDR1 and CDR2 (germline): SGHTA, FQGNSA. This CDR3 is built from 14 residues. The CDR3 spells CASSSSPSSYEQYF. CDR3 nucleotides: TGTGCCAGCAGCTCCTCCCCTAGCTCCTACGAGCAGTACTTC.

This clone has a single count. The V gene is TRBV11-2, the J gene TRBJ2-7; D is perhaps TRBD2 (7 bases). The length of the CDR3 is 17 residues. Germline CDR1 is SGHAT and CDR2 is FQNNGV. V was trimmed by 1 base and J by 4 bases, leaving 20 bases between them. DNA for the CDR3: TGTGCCAGCAGCTTAGTTGGTCGGCTAGCGGACAGTTACGAGCAGTACTTC. Protein sequence: CASSLVGRLADSYEQYF.

Details on this clone: Other DNA sequences within the sample encode an identical CDR3. This chain joins TRBV28 and TRBJ1-2; D perhaps matches TRBD1 (5 bases). This CDR3 contains 12 residues. Trimming shortened V by 4 bases and J by 5 bases, and 8 bases separated the two germline ends. The germline gives CDR1 MDHEN, CDR2 SYDVKM. CDR3: CASSSQGYGYTF. CDR3 coding DNA: TGTGCCAGCAGTTCCCAGGGTTATGGCTACACCTTC.